The T cell receptor beta chain under discussion was sequenced for a study of blood T cell repertoires in COVID-19. At the level of the study: Spain, Italy and the United States supplied samples that represented acute and convalescent COVID-19. The analysed material was cDNA or gDNA that came from T cells, B-cell-depleted T cells, or PBMCs.

In the source study's methods: For nucleated cells, counts were estimated from reference gene primer amplification. Measured with immunoSEQ multiplex PCR; TCRdb has only the in-frame clones, and not every one. From that table come the V and J calls and clone size; the DNA was used to work out D and trimming. The sample consists of about 150,000 clones, about nine tenths of them appearing once. The CDR3 spans 15 residues. Germline-derived CDR1 and CDR2 are SGHVS and FNYEAQ. The V end was cut by 5 bases, the J end by 0 bases, with 14 bases between. Input material: peripheral blood. This receptor was identified in a woman in her sixties or seventies with acute or convalescent COVID-19. The chain recombines TRBV7-6 with TRBJ2-7; the D gene is possibly TRBD2 (7 bases). CDR3 amino acids: CASSPEGGVSYEQYF. The CDR3, as DNA: TGTGCCAGCAGCCCCGAGGGGGGGGTCTCCTACGAGCAGTACTTC.